This T cell receptor (beta chain) comes out of a study of blood T cell repertoires in COVID-19. Generated by immunoSEQ multiplex PCR, the TCRdb table keeps only in-frame clones and is missing some. The table lists about 140,000 clones, around 81% of them singletons. CDR3 length: 16 residues. Trimming pared 5 bases from V and 1 base from J, leaving 17 bases between. Germline-derived CDR1 and CDR2 are MGHDK and SYGVNS. V gene TRBV25-1 combines with J gene TRBJ2-5; D perhaps matches TRBD2 (5 bases). The origin of this receptor is a woman aged 55-75 years with acute or convalescent COVID-19. The material sequenced was peripheral blood. The DNA for the CDR3 is TGTGCCAGCAGTCCAACGCAGCGGTTAGTCCAAGAGACCCAGTACTTC. Protein sequence: CASSPTQRLVQETQYF.